This T cell receptor beta chain was sequenced during a study of shared clonotypes between healthy human individuals. Original analysis: Filtering was not the same, since immunoSEQ gave junction-only sequences without quality scores. Sequenced by immunoSEQ multiplex PCR; TCRdb stores in-frame clones only, minus some. The DNA gave D and trimming, while V, J and clone size come from that table. Among hundreds of thousands of clones listed, around nine tenths were seen once. V gave up 6 bases and J gave up 5 bases, with 4 bases separating them. Germline-derived CDR1 and CDR2 are MNHEY and SVGAGI. This CDR3 has 10 residues. This clone showed up just once. This may stem from a read error, because a much larger clone lies one nucleotide away.

This receptor was identified in a man between 18 and 29 years old in good health. This chain connects TRBV6-5 to TRBJ2-5; D is ambiguous. Sequencing was performed on memory CD8+ T cells sorted from blood. The subset is: CD45RO+ cells pooled with CCR7-negative TemRA cells. DNA of the CDR3: TGTGCCAGCAGAGGGGAGACCCAGTACTTC. As protein: CASRGETQYF.